Listed below are T cell receptor beta chains from one sample, sequenced in a study of cytomegalovirus exposure and HLA in healthy donors. Sequencing was performed with immunoSEQ multiplex PCR; in TCRdb, only in-frame clones are kept and a portion is missing. The table has some 160,000 clones, around nine tenths seen once. The sample consisted of PBMCs. The receptors here all came from a young woman in good health and CMV-seronegative. Each CDR3 is given with its conserved first and last residue. Each record gives: D gene, J gene, clone size, V gene, CDR3 protein, CDR3 DNA. The D gene is left open where the match is weak. Clone size is shown for a subset of rows, as once, few, many or a class of expanded clone.

d_gene: -; j_gene: TRBJ1-2; abundance: -; v_gene: TRBV27; CDR3aa: CASSLAGQTNYGYTF; CDR3nt: TGTGCCAGCAGTTTAGCAGGACAGACTAACTATGGCTACACCTTC
d_gene: TRBD2; j_gene: TRBJ2-1; abundance: few; v_gene: TRBV5-6; CDR3aa: CASSLGSSGLTWDEQFF; CDR3nt: TGTGCCAGCAGCTTAGGTTCTAGCGGCCTCACTTGGGATGAGCAGTTCTTC
d_gene: -; j_gene: TRBJ1-4; abundance: -; v_gene: TRBV28; CDR3aa: CASSPPERANEKLFF; CDR3nt: TGTGCCAGCAGTCCGCCGGAGAGAGCTAATGAAAAACTGTTTTTT
d_gene: TRBD1; j_gene: TRBJ1-2; abundance: -; v_gene: TRBV6-1; CDR3aa: CASSEETGGASGYTF; CDR3nt: TGTGCCAGCAGTGAAGAGACAGGGGGCGCGAGTGGCTACACCTTC
d_gene: -; j_gene: TRBJ1-2; abundance: -; v_gene: TRBV9; CDR3aa: CASSGEPGGAYIYGYTF; CDR3nt: TGTGCCAGCAGCGGAGAACCCGGGGGAGCGTATATCTATGGCTACACCTTC
d_gene: TRBD2; j_gene: TRBJ2-7; abundance: -; v_gene: TRBV7-9; CDR3aa: CASSPRLAGIIYEQYF; CDR3nt: TGTGCCAGCAGCCCGAGACTAGCGGGGATAATATACGAGCAGTACTTC
d_gene: -; j_gene: TRBJ1-1; abundance: -; v_gene: TRBV28; CDR3aa: CASSTGNTEAFF; CDR3nt: TGTGCCAGCAGTACAGGGAACACTGAAGCTTTCTTT
d_gene: TRBD1; j_gene: TRBJ1-2; abundance: -; v_gene: TRBV5-1; CDR3aa: CASSLGTGVGYTF; CDR3nt: TGCGCCAGCAGCTTGGGGACAGGGGTCGGCTACACCTTC
d_gene: -; j_gene: TRBJ2-1; abundance: -; v_gene: TRBV15; CDR3aa: CATSRRLVASAYNEQFF; CDR3nt: TGTGCCACCAGCAGACGATTAGTGGCTAGCGCATACAATGAGCAGTTCTTC
d_gene: -; j_gene: TRBJ1-2; abundance: -; v_gene: TRBV5-6; CDR3aa: CASTQPGGPYGYTF; CDR3nt: TGTGCCAGCACTCAACCGGGGGGCCCCTATGGCTACACCTTC
d_gene: -; j_gene: TRBJ2-3; abundance: -; v_gene: TRBV11-1; CDR3aa: CASSFTNTQYF; CDR3nt: TGTGCCAGCAGCTTTACAAATACGCAGTATTTT
d_gene: -; j_gene: TRBJ1-4; abundance: few; v_gene: TRBV5-1; CDR3aa: CASSLSGGLAEKLFF; CDR3nt: TGCGCCAGCAGCTTGTCTGGCGGGTTGGCGGAAAAACTGTTTTTT
d_gene: -; j_gene: TRBJ1-3; abundance: few; v_gene: TRBV4-2; CDR3aa: CASSQGVSAAGNTIYF; CDR3nt: TGTGCCAGCAGCCAAGGTGTAAGTGCAGCTGGAAACACCATATATTTT
d_gene: TRBD2; j_gene: TRBJ2-4; abundance: -; v_gene: TRBV7-2; CDR3aa: CASSLGLAGGREKNIQYF; CDR3nt: TGTGCCAGCAGCTTAGGACTAGCGGGAGGGAGGGAGAAAAACATTCAGTACTTC
d_gene: -; j_gene: TRBJ2-3; abundance: -; v_gene: TRBV10-3; CDR3aa: CAISESQGPDTQYF; CDR3nt: TGTGCCATCAGTGAGTCACAGGGACCAGATACGCAGTATTTT
d_gene: TRBD1; j_gene: TRBJ2-5; abundance: -; v_gene: TRBV28; CDR3aa: CASSTRDSSQETQYF; CDR3nt: TGTGCCAGCAGTACCAGGGACAGCAGTCAAGAGACCCAGTACTTC
d_gene: -; j_gene: TRBJ2-1; abundance: -; v_gene: TRBV27; CDR3aa: CASSGLAAGNEQFF; CDR3nt: TGTGCCAGCAGTGGGTTAGCGGCAGGGAATGAGCAGTTCTTC
d_gene: TRBD1; j_gene: TRBJ1-5; abundance: -; v_gene: TRBV19; CDR3aa: CASRDRRPYSNQPQHF; CDR3nt: TGTGCCAGTCGGGACAGGAGACCTTATAGCAATCAGCCCCAGCATTTT
d_gene: -; j_gene: TRBJ2-6; abundance: -; v_gene: TRBV19; CDR3aa: CASSMDMAASSGANVLTF; CDR3nt: TGTGCCAGTAGTATGGACATGGCAGCCTCCTCTGGGGCCAACGTCCTGACTTTC
d_gene: -; j_gene: TRBJ1-2; abundance: -; v_gene: TRBV2; CDR3aa: CADQQGEGYGYPF; CDR3nt: TGTGCCGACCAACAGGGAGAGGGCTATGGCTACCCCTTC
d_gene: TRBD2; j_gene: TRBJ2-3; abundance: -; v_gene: TRBV4-1; CDR3aa: CASSQAGGGALGIADTQYF; CDR3nt: TGCGCCAGCAGCCAAGCCGGCGGGGGGGCCTTAGGAATTGCCGATACGCAGTATTTT
d_gene: TRBD1; j_gene: TRBJ1-1; abundance: -; v_gene: TRBV10-3; CDR3aa: CAIRDQGDVSEAFF; CDR3nt: TGTGCCATCAGGGACCAGGGGGACGTTTCTGAAGCTTTCTTT
d_gene: -; j_gene: TRBJ1-5; abundance: -; v_gene: TRBV21-1; CDR3aa: CASSTFVSQPQHF; CDR3nt: TGTGCCAGCAGCACCTTCGTGAGTCAGCCCCAGCATTTT
d_gene: -; j_gene: TRBJ1-3; abundance: -; v_gene: TRBV7-9; CDR3aa: CASSQTGRSGNTIYF; CDR3nt: TGTGCCAGCAGCCAAACAGGTCGCTCTGGAAACACCATATATTTT
d_gene: -; j_gene: TRBJ1-4; abundance: few; v_gene: TRBV6-6; CDR3aa: CASTIRAGRNEKLFF; CDR3nt: TGTGCCAGTACCATACGTGCCGGTAGAAATGAAAAACTGTTTTTT
d_gene: TRBD2; j_gene: TRBJ2-1; abundance: -; v_gene: TRBV4-2; CDR3aa: CASSQEGLAGGNEQFF; CDR3nt: TGTGCCAGCAGCCAAGAAGGACTAGCGGGAGGTAATGAGCAGTTCTTC
d_gene: TRBD1; j_gene: TRBJ1-2; abundance: -; v_gene: TRBV29-1; CDR3aa: CSATGGGGYTF; CDR3nt: TGCAGCGCCACAGGGGGCGGTGGCTACACCTTC
d_gene: -; j_gene: TRBJ2-7; abundance: -; v_gene: TRBV2; CDR3aa: CASSYRDYEQYF; CDR3nt: TGTGCCAGCAGTTACAGGGACTACGAGCAGTACTTC
d_gene: TRBD1; j_gene: TRBJ1-5; abundance: few; v_gene: TRBV28; CDR3aa: CASSLPRAGGLNQPQHF; CDR3nt: TGTGCCAGCAGCCTACCCCGGGCAGGGGGACTGAATCAGCCCCAGCATTTT
d_gene: -; j_gene: TRBJ1-5; abundance: -; v_gene: TRBV6-4; CDR3aa: CASSEQHNQPQHF; CDR3nt: TGTGCCAGCAGTGAACAGCACAATCAGCCCCAGCATTTT
d_gene: -; j_gene: TRBJ2-1; abundance: -; v_gene: TRBV27; CDR3aa: CASIVFYNEQFF; CDR3nt: TGTGCCAGCATAGTGTTCTACAATGAGCAGTTCTTC
d_gene: -; j_gene: TRBJ2-3; abundance: once; v_gene: TRBV7-2; CDR3aa: CASSTLRTDTQYF; CDR3nt: TGTGCCAGCAGCACCCTTAGAACAGATACGCAGTATTTT
d_gene: TRBD1; j_gene: TRBJ1-2; abundance: once; v_gene: TRBV4-2; CDR3aa: CASRGQGAIQGYGYTF; CDR3nt: TGTGCCAGCAGGGGACAGGGGGCTATCCAAGGCTATGGCTACACCTTC
d_gene: TRBD1; j_gene: TRBJ2-7; abundance: -; v_gene: TRBV6-5; CDR3aa: CASSYVGQGDYEQYF; CDR3nt: TGTGCCAGCAGTTACGTAGGACAGGGTGACTACGAGCAGTACTTC
d_gene: -; j_gene: TRBJ1-5; abundance: -; v_gene: TRBV6-6; CDR3aa: CASTREGNQPQHF; CDR3nt: TGTGCCAGCACGAGGGAGGGGAATCAGCCCCAGCATTTT
d_gene: -; j_gene: TRBJ1-6; abundance: -; v_gene: TRBV6-6; CDR3aa: CASPRGLRHHF; CDR3nt: TGTGCCAGCCCGCGGGGGTTAAGACACCACTTT